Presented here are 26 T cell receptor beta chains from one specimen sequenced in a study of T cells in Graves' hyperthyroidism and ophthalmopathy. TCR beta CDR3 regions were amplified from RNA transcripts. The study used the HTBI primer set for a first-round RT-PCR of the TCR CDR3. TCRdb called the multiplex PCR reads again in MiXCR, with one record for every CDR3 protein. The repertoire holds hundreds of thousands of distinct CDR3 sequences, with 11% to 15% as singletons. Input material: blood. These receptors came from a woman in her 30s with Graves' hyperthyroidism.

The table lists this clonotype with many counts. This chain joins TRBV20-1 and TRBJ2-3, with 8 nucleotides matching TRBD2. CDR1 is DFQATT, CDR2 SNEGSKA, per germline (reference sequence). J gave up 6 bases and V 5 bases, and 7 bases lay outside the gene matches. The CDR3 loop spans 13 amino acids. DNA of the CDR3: TGCAGTGCTCCTTTAACGGGGGGGGATACGCAGTATTTT. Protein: CSAPLTGGDTQYF.

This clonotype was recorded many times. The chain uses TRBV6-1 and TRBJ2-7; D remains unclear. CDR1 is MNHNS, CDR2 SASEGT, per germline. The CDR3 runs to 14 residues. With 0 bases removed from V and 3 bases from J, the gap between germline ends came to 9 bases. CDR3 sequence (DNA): TGTGCCAGCAGTGAAGCTCCGGGCCTCTACGAGCAGTACTTC. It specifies CASSEAPGLYEQYF.

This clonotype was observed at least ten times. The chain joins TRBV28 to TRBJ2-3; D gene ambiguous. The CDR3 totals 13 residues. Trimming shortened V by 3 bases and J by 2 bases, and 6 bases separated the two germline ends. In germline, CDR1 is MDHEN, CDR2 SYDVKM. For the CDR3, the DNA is TGTGCCAGCAGTTTTCCCCCCACAGATACGCAGTATTTT. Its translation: CASSFPPTDTQYF. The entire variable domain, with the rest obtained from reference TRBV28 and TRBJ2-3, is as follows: DVKVTQSSRYLVKRTGEKVFLECVQDMDHENMFWYRQDPGLGLRLIYFSYDVKMKEKGDIPEGYSVSREKKERFSLILESASTNQTSMYLCASSFPPTDTQYFGPGTRLTVL.

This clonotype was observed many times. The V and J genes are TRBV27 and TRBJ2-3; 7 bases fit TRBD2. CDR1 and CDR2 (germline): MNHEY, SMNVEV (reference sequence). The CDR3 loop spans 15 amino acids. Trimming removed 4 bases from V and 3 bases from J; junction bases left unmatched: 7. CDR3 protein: CASSYGGRKTDTQYF. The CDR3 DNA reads TGTGCCAGCAGTTACGGCGGGAGAAAAACAGATACGCAGTATTTT.

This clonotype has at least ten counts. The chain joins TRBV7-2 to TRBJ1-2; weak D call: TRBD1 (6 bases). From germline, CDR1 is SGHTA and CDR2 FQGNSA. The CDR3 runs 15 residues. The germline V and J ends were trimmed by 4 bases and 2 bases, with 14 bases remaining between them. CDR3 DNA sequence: TGTGCCAGCAGCTCCATGACAGGACCGAACTATGGCTACACCTTC. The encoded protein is CASSSMTGPNYGYTF.

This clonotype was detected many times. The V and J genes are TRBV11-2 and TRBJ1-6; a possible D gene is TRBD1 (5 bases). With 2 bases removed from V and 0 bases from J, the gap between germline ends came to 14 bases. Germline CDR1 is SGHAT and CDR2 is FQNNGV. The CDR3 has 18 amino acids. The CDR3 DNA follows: TGTGCCAGCAGCTTAAGGGGCGGACAAAGCTCCTATAATTCACCCCTCCACTTT. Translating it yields CASSLRGGQSSYNSPLHF.

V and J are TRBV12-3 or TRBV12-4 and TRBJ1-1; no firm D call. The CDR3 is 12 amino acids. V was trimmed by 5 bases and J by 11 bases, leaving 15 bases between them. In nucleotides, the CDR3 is TGTGCCAGCAGTGTCGGACGGACCGACGCTTTCTTT. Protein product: CASSVGRTDAFF.

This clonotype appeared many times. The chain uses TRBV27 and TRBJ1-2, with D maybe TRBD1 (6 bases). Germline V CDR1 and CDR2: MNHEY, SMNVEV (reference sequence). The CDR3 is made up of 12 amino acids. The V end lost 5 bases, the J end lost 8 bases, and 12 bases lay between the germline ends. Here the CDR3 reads CASSTPRGGYTF. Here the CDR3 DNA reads TGTGCCAGCAGTACGCCGAGGGGGGGCTACACCTTC.

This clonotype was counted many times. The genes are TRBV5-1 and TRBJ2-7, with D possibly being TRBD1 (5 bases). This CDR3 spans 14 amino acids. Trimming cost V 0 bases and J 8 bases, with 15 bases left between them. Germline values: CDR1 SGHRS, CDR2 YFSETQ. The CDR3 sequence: CASSLAGQGSKQYF. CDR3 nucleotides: TGCGCCAGCAGCTTGGCCGGGCAGGGATCCAAGCAGTACTTC.

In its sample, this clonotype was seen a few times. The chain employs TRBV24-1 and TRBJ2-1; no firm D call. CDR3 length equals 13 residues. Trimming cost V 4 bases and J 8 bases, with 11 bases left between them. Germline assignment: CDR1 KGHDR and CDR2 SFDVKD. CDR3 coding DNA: TGTGCCACCAGTGAATGGACCGGCCATGAGCAGTTCTTC. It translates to CATSEWTGHEQFF.

CDR3 nucleotides: TGTGCCTGGAGTGTAACCACAGCACAAGAGACCCAGTACTTC. Amino acids: CAWSVTTAQETQYF. The rearrangement uses TRBV30 and TRBJ2-5; D ambiguous. V lost 0 bases and J 2 bases, leaving 10 bases between the germline ends. The CDR3 spans 14 residues. From germline, CDR1 is GTSNPN and CDR2 SVGIG (reference sequence).

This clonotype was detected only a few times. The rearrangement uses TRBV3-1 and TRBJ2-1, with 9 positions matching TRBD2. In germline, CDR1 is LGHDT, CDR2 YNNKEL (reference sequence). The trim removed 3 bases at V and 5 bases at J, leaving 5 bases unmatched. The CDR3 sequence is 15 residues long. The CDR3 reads CASSHGASGNNEQFF. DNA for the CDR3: TGTGCCAGCAGCCATGGGGCTAGCGGGAACAATGAGCAGTTCTTC.

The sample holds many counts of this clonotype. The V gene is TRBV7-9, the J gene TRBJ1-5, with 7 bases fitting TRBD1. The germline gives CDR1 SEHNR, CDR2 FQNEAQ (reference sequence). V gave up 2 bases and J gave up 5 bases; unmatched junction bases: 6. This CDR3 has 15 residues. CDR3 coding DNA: TGTGCCAGCAGCTTAAGAGGGGGCTGGGATCAGCCCCAGCATTTT. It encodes CASSLRGGWDQPQHF.

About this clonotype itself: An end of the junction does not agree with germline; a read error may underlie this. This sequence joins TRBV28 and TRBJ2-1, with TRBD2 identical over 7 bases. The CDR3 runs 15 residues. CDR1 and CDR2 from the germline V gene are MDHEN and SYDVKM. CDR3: CASSFWSGANNKQFF. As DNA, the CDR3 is TGTGCCAGCAGTTTTTGGAGCGGGGCTAACAATAAGCAGTTCTTC.

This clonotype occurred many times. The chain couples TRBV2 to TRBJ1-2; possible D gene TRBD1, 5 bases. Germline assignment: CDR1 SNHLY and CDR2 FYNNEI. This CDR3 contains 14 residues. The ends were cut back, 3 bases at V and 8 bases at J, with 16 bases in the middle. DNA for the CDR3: TGTGCCAGCAGTGAGTCGCGGGGCCTTCGGGGCTACACCTTC. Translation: CASSESRGLRGYTF.

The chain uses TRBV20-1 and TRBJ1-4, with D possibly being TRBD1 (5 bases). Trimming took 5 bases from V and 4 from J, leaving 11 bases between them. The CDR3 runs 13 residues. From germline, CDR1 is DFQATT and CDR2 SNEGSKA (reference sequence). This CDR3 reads CSAPRGNNEKLFF. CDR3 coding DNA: TGCAGTGCTCCACGGGGGAATAATGAAAAACTGTTTTTT.

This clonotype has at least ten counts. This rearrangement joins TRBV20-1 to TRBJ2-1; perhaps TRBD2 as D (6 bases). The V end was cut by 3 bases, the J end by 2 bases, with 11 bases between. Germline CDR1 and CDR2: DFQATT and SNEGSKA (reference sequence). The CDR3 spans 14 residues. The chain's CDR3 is CSARARDPYNEQFF. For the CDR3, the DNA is TGCAGTGCTAGGGCGCGGGACCCCTACAATGAGCAGTTCTTC.

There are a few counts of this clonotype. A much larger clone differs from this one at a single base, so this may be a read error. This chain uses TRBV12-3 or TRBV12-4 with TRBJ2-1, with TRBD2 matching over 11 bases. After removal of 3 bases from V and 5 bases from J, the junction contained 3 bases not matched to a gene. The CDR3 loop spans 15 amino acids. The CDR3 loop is CASSLGLAAHNEQFF. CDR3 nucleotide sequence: TGTGCCAGCAGTTTGGGACTAGCGGCCCACAATGAGCAGTTCTTC.

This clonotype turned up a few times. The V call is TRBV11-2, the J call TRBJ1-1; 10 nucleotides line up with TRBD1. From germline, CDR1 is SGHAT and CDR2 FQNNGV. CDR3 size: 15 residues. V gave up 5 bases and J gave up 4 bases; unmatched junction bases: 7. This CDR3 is CASSPAGTGVTEAFF. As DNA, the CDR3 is TGTGCCAGCAGCCCCGCCGGGACAGGGGTCACTGAAGCTTTCTTT. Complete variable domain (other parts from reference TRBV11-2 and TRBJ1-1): EAGVAQSPRYKIIEKRQSVAFWCNPISGHATLYWYQQILGQGPKLLIQFQNNGVVDDSQLPKDRFSAERLKGVDSTLKIQPAKLEDSAVYLCASSPAGTGVTEAFFGQGTRLTVV.

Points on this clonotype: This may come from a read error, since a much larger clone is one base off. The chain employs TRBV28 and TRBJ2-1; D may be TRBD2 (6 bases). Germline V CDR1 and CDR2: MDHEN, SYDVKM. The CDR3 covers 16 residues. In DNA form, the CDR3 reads TGTGTCAGCAGTTCTGTCAGAGCGGGTCGTTACAATGAGCAGTTCTTC. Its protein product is CVSSSVRAGRYNEQFF.

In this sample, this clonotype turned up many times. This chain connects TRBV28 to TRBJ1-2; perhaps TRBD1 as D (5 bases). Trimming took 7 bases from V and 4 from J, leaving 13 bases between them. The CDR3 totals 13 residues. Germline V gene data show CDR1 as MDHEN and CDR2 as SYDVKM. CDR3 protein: CASIGESIYGYTF. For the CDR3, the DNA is TGTGCCAGCATAGGGGAATCAATCTATGGCTACACCTTC.

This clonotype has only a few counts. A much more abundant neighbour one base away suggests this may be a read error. The CDR3 nucleotides are TGTGCCAGCAGCTTAGAGGGCAGGAACACTGAAGCTTTCTTT. It yields the protein CASSLEGRNTEAFF. The genes are TRBV7-2 and TRBJ1-1; no definite D call. Germline V CDR1 and CDR2: SGHTA, FQGNSA. Trimming removed 1 base from V and 1 base from J, with 7 bases in between. The CDR3 loop spans 14 amino acids.

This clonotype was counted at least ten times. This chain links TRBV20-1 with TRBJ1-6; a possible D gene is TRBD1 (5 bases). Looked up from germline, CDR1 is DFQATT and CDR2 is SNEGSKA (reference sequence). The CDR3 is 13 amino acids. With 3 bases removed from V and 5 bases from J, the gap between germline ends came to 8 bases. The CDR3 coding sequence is TGCAGTGCTAGGAGAGGGGATAATTCACCCCTCCACTTT. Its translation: CSARRGDNSPLHF.

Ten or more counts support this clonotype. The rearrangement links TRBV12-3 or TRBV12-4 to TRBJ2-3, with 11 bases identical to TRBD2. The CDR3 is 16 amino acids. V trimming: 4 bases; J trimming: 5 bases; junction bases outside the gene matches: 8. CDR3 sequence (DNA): TGTGCCAGCAGTTATGCTAGCGGGAGGTTCGGAGATACGCAGTATTTT. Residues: CASSYASGRFGDTQYF.

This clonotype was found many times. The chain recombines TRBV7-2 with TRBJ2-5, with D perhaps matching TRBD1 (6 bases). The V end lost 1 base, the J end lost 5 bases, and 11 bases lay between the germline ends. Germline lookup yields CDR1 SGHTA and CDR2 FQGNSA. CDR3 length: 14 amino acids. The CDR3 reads CASSLVWGLETQYF. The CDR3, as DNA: TGTGCCAGCAGCTTAGTATGGGGGCTCGAGACCCAGTACTTC.

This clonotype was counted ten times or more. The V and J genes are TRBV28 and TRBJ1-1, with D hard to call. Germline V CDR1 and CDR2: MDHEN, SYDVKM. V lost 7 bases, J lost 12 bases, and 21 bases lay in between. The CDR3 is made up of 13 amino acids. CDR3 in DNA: TGTGCCAGCACCCTCGGCGGTCAAGGTGACCCTTTCTTT. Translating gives CASTLGGQGDPFF.